This T cell receptor (beta chain) is drawn from a study of shared clonotypes between healthy human individuals. TCRdb's copy holds only in-frame clones and misses some; the assay was immunoSEQ multiplex PCR. The sample carries approximately 740,000 clones, approximately 92% recorded once. Naive CD8 cells lacked CD45RO, underwent positive selection for CCR7 and left out terminally differentiated effector memory CD45RA+ cells. V lost 6 bases to trimming and J lost 2 bases, with 7 bases between them. Per the germline V gene, CDR1 is WSHSY and CDR2 is SAAADI. The CDR3 is 13 amino acids. The chain has TRBV10-2 and TRBJ2-2; D not resolved. Material: naive CD8+ T cells sorted from blood. The sequence came from a man younger than 45 in good health. The CDR3 loop is CASSGFNTGELFF. Written as DNA, the CDR3 is TGCGCCAGCAGCGGATTTAACACCGGGGAGCTGTTTTTT.